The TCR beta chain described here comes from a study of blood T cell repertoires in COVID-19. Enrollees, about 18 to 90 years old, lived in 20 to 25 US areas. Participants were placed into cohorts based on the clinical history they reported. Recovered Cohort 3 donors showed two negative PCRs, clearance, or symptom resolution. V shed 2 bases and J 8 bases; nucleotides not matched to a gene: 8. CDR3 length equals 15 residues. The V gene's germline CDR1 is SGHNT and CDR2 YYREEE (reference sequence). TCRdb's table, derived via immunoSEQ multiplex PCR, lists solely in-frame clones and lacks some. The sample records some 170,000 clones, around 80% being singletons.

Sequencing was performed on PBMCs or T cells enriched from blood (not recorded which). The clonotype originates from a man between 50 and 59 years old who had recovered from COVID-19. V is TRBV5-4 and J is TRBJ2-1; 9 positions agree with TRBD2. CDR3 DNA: TGTGCCAGCAGCTTACGAGCGGGGGGCGGGGATGAGCAGTTCTTC. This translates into CASSLRAGGGDEQFF.